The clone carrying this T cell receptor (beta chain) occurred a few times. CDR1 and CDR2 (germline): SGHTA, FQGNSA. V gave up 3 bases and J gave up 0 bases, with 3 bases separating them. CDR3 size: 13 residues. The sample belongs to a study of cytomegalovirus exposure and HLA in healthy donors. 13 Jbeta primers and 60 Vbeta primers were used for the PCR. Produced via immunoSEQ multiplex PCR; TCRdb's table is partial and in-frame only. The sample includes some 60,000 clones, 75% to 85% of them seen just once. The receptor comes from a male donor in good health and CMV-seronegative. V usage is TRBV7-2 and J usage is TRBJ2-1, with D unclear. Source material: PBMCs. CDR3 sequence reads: CASSFFSYNEQFF. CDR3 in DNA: TGTGCCAGCAGCTTCTTCTCCTACAATGAGCAGTTCTTC. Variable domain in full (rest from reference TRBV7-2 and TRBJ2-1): GAGVSQSPSNKVTEKGKDVELRCDPISGHTALYWYRQSLGQGLEFLIYFQGNSAPDKSGLPSDRFSAERTGGSVSTLTIQRTQQEDSAVYLCASSFFSYNEQFFGPGTRLTVL.